A selection of T cell receptor beta chains follows, all from one sample in a study of blood T cell repertoires in COVID-19. Sequenced by immunoSEQ multiplex PCR; TCRdb stores in-frame clones only, minus some. The table records about 97,000 clones, about 80% of them present only once. Sample: peripheral blood. The receptors here all came from a man between 65 and 80 years old with acute or convalescent COVID-19. The conserved cysteine and the conserved F or W are not part of the CDR3 here.

TRBV6-2/TRBV6-3 | ASSPQGLAGREQY
TRBV18 | ASSPTALQPPYGYT
TRBV12-5 | ASGLGLPGDTQY
TRBV30 | AWTSGLLNSPLH
TRBV27 | ASRDTNTGELF
TRBV7-3 | ASSPTVADGYT
TRBV28 | AINQGNQPQH
TRBV21-1 | ASSNSGGEKLF
TRBV18 | ASSQTGTSGNTIY
TRBV19 | ASSIDQQAPEHGYT
TRBV5-1 | ASSFLRDRGLAWSNQPQH
TRBV7-6 | ASSLNLGERETQY
TRBV24-1 | ATSDRTDQETQY
TRBV7-9 | ASSLRQSGNTIY
TRBV28 | AIEQGTNYGYT
TRBV4-1 | ASSQAVELVLGAF
TRBV3-1/TRBV3-2 | ASSQTRFGYT